These 30 T cell receptor beta chains were sequenced from one sample in a study of T-cell memory formation after mild COVID-19. TCRdb reprocessed the 5' RACE reads with MiXCR, giving one entry per CDR3 protein. This table has over 45,000 distinct CDR3 sequences, around 30% appearing once. The sequenced material came from PBMCs or a T cell subset sorted from them (not recorded which). The receptor set was obtained from a man between 18 and 35 years old who had mild COVID-19 (a few samples of this study predate the infection). Cell type and time point are not known.

CDR3 nucleotides: TGTGCCAGCAGCTCAGGGACAGGGGTTACAGATACGCAGTATTTT. Translated, it gives CASSSGTGVTDTQYF. V is TRBV11-2 and J is TRBJ2-3, with 10 bases aligning to TRBD1. CDR3 size: 15 residues. Germline values: CDR1 SGHAT, CDR2 FQNNGV. The V and J ends lost 4 bases and 3 bases, in that order; junction bases with no gene match: 4.

The V and J genes are TRBV6-6 and TRBJ2-7, with D perhaps matching TRBD1 (6 bases). The CDR3 has 15 amino acids. The V gene's germline CDR1 is MNHNY and CDR2 SVGAGI (reference sequence). Trimming left V 2 bases short and J 1 base short, with 12 bases between. The CDR3 protein is CASSYMGQGSYEQYV. CDR3 bases: TGTGCCAGCAGTTACATGGGACAAGGTTCCTACGAGCAGTACGTC.

This clonotype was recorded a few times. The V call is TRBV5-1, the J call TRBJ2-7; 10 nucleotides agree with TRBD1. Trimming took 4 bases from V and 5 from J; bases not matched to a gene: 9. Germline lookup yields CDR1 SGHRS and CDR2 YFSETQ. CDR3 size: 15 residues. In DNA, the CDR3 is TGCGCCAGCAGCACCCGGGACAGGGGTCCCAACGAGCAGTACGTC. This translates into CASSTRDRGPNEQYV.

The CDR3, as DNA: TGTGCCAGCAGCGGAGCGGCGGGATCCTCCTACAATGAGCAGTTCTTC. It is translated as CASSGAAGSSYNEQFF. The genes are TRBV11-2 and TRBJ2-1; tentative D call: TRBD2 (6 bases). The length of the CDR3 is 16 residues. The V gene lost 5 bases and the J gene lost 0 bases, with 14 bases spanning the gap. Germline loops: CDR1 SGHAT, CDR2 FQNNGV.

The chain has TRBV6-6 and TRBJ2-3, with TRBD2 matching 15 bases. Germline CDR1 MNHNY, CDR2 SVGAGI (reference sequence). The CDR3 contains 19 residues. V trimming: 1 base; J trimming: 2 bases; junction bases outside the gene matches: 7. As DNA, the CDR3 is TGTGCCAGCAGTTACTTTGGGACTAGCGGGGGGAAGAACACAGATACGCAGTATTTT. Protein: CASSYFGTSGGKNTDTQYF.

The CDR3 reads CASALGPYEQYF. DNA of the CDR3: TGTGCCAGCGCGTTGGGACCCTACGAGCAGTACTTC. The chain uses TRBV7-9 and TRBJ2-7, with D possibly being TRBD1 or TRBD2 (5 bases each). The CDR3 length is 12 residues. Germline CDR1 and CDR2: SEHNR and FQNEAQ (reference sequence). The V end lost 8 bases, the J end lost 2 bases, and 10 bases lay between the germline ends.

The V and J genes are TRBV7-2 and TRBJ1-1, with unresolved D. Germline CDR1 SGHTA, CDR2 FQGNSA. V lost 6 bases and J 1 base, leaving 12 bases between the germline ends. CDR3 length: 14 residues. CDR3: CASSIKVGNTEAFF. For the CDR3, the DNA is TGTGCCAGCAGTATTAAGGTGGGGAACACTGAAGCTTTCTTT.

The chain combines TRBV5-1 with TRBJ2-1, with 7 bases identical to TRBD1. The CDR3 sequence is 16 residues long. Germline V gives CDR1 SGHRS, CDR2 YFSETQ. J lost 5 bases, V lost 1 base, and 9 bases had no gene match. CDR3 bases: TGCGCCAGCAGCTTGCTATGGACAGGTTCTCACAATGAGCAGTTCTTC. Amino acid sequence: CASSLLWTGSHNEQFF.

This clonotype has only a few counts. This sequence joins TRBV30 and TRBJ2-3; D is perhaps TRBD1 (5 bases). Germline CDR1 reads GTSNPN; CDR2 reads SVGIG (reference sequence). The CDR3 contains 14 residues. Trimming shortened V by 4 bases and J by 2 bases, and 13 bases separated the two germline ends. CDR3 residues: CAWIPGQITDTQYF. The CDR3 DNA is TGTGCCTGGATACCAGGACAAATCACAGATACGCAGTATTTT.

This clonotype was recorded a few times. The chain joins TRBV12-3 or TRBV12-4 to TRBJ2-3; 8 bases agree with TRBD2. The V gene end was trimmed by 6 bases and the J gene end by 5 bases; junction bases not matched to a gene: 10. CDR3 size: 15 residues. The CDR3 bases are TGTGCCAGCAGCCCGGGGGTCCGGGGGGGAGATACGCAGTATTTT. Translated: CASSPGVRGGDTQYF.

A few counts support this clonotype. The chain uses TRBV7-9 and TRBJ2-2, with D unclear. CDR1 and CDR2 (germline): SEHNR, FQNEAQ (reference sequence). V was clipped by 2 bases and J by 6 bases, with 10 bases between them. The CDR3 length is 14 residues. The CDR3 sequence is CASSLSYMAGELFF. The CDR3 DNA reads TGTGCCAGCAGCTTATCCTACATGGCCGGGGAGCTGTTTTTT.

The chain is built from TRBV9 and TRBJ1-4, with unresolved D. The germline V gene has CDR1 SGDLS and CDR2 YYNGEE. With 3 bases removed from V and 4 bases from J, the gap between germline ends came to 13 bases. The CDR3 runs 15 residues. CDR3 region: CASSEVPGINEKLFF. In DNA, the CDR3 is TGTGCCAGCAGCGAGGTTCCGGGTATTAATGAAAAACTGTTTTTT. Full variable domain (missing parts from reference TRBV9 and TRBJ1-4): DSGVTQTPKHLITATGQRVTLRCSPRSGDLSVYWYQQSLDQGLQFLIQYYNGEERAKGNILERFSAQQFPDLHSELNLSSLELGDSALYFCASSEVPGINEKLFFGSGTQLSVL.

This clonotype was seen only a few times. The chain uses TRBV20-1 and TRBJ2-1, with 10 bases identical to TRBD2. This CDR3 is 15 amino acids long. CDR1 is DFQATT and CDR2 is SNEGSKA in the germline V gene (reference sequence). J lost 8 bases, V lost 5 bases, and 12 bases had no gene match. CDR3 sequence reads: CSAGLTSGPGDEQFF. DNA for the CDR3: TGCAGTGCTGGGCTGACTAGCGGGCCGGGGGATGAGCAGTTCTTC.

The chain has TRBV7-2 and TRBJ2-2; D gene ambiguous. CDR3 length: 11 amino acids. V lost 5 bases to trimming and J lost 8 bases, with 6 bases between them. Germline V CDR1 and CDR2: SGHTA, FQGNSA. For the CDR3, the DNA is TGTGCCAGCAGCCTCCAAGGGGAGCTGTTTTTT. It encodes CASSLQGELFF.

The genes are TRBV27 and TRBJ2-7; the D gene is possibly TRBD1 (6 bases). V was shortened by 5 bases and J by 2 bases, with 16 bases between the two germline ends. In germline, CDR1 is MNHEY, CDR2 SMNVEV (reference sequence). The CDR3 is 15 residues long. The CDR3 is CASSIASGTTYEQYF. CDR3 bases: TGTGCCAGCAGTATAGCCTCCGGGACAACCTACGAGCAGTACTTC.

The chain couples TRBV29-1 to TRBJ2-7; D is uncertain. Trimming removed 4 bases from V and 3 bases from J, with 22 bases in between. Germline V gives CDR1 SQVTM, CDR2 ANQGSEA. The length of the CDR3 is 16 residues. The CDR3 coding sequence is TGCAGCGTTGTAGGTGGTGGGAAAAGTAGTTTCTACGAGCAGTACTTC. It encodes CSVVGGGKSSFYEQYF.

This sequence joins TRBV7-2 and TRBJ2-3; no definite D call. Germline loops: CDR1 SGHTA, CDR2 FQGNSA. Trimming took 1 base from V and 2 from J, leaving 10 bases between them. The CDR3 extends over 15 amino acids. The CDR3 sequence: CASSLVTGLTDTQYF. The CDR3 nucleotides are TGTGCCAGCAGCTTAGTAACGGGCCTCACAGATACGCAGTATTTT. Drawing the rest from reference TRBV7-2 and TRBJ2-3, the complete variable domain is GAGVSQSPSNKVTEKGKDVELRCDPISGHTALYWYRQSLGQGLEFLIYFQGNSAPDKSGLPSDRFSAERTGGSVSTLTIQRTQQEDSAVYLCASSLVTGLTDTQYFGPGTRLTVL.

This clonotype was recorded at least ten times. The J gene is TRBJ2-3, the V gene TRBV7-2, with 9 bases identical to TRBD2. Looked up from germline, CDR1 is SGHTA and CDR2 is FQGNSA. CDR3 length equals 18 residues. Trimming cost V 3 bases and J 1 base; bases outside gene matches: 11. The CDR3, as DNA: TGTGCCAGCAGCTTTTTGCGGGGGGGCTACAGGGGCACAGATACGCAGTATTTT. It encodes CASSFLRGGYRGTDTQYF.

The gene calls are TRBV2 and TRBJ2-2, with D possibly TRBD1 on 6 matching bases. This CDR3 contains 14 residues. CDR1 and CDR2 (germline): SNHLY, FYNNEI. V lost 4 bases and J lost 0, with 6 bases in between. This chain's CDR3 is CASSGTANTGELFF. The CDR3 DNA is TGTGCCAGCAGTGGGACAGCGAACACCGGGGAGCTGTTTTTT.

This clonotype was detected once. The CDR3 DNA reads as TGCAGTGCCAAGACAGCTTACGAGCAGTACGTC. It is translated as CSAKTAYEQYV. V is TRBV20-1 and J is TRBJ2-7; perhaps TRBD1 as D (5 bases). The V gene lost 6 bases and the J gene lost 4 bases, with 10 bases spanning the gap. Germline assignment: CDR1 DFQATT and CDR2 SNEGSKA (reference sequence). The CDR3 is 11 residues long.

V gene TRBV5-1 combines with J gene TRBJ1-5; D is perhaps TRBD1 (6 bases). Germline V CDR1 and CDR2: SGHRS, YFSETQ. V was cut by 0 bases and J by 7 bases, with 14 bases left in between. This CDR3 spans 15 amino acids. For the CDR3, the DNA is TGCGCCAGCAGCTTGGCAGGGGTCGAGGGGCAGCCCCAGCATTTT. Residues: CASSLAGVEGQPQHF.

The CDR3 DNA reads as TGTGCCAGCAGCTTAACCGGGACTACCGGAGGGGAGACCCAGTACTTC. Translation: CASSLTGTTGGETQYF. The chain couples TRBV7-3 to TRBJ2-5; 7 nucleotides line up with TRBD2. The germline gives CDR1 SGHTA, CDR2 FQGTGA. V dropped 0 bases and J dropped 5; count of bases not matched to a gene: 9. This CDR3 region has 16 residues.

This clonotype was observed a handful of times. This rearrangement joins TRBV5-1 to TRBJ2-1; TRBD1 or TRBD2 may be the D gene (5 bases each). The germline V gene has CDR1 SGHRS and CDR2 YFSETQ. V was cut by 0 bases and J by 8 bases, with 6 bases left in between. CDR3 size: 12 residues. The CDR3 coding sequence is TGCGCCAGCAGCTTGGGGGGACATGAGCAGTTCTTC. This gives the protein CASSLGGHEQFF.

This sequence joins TRBV9 and TRBJ2-5; D not resolved. The CDR3 covers 13 residues. Germline CDR1 is SGDLS and CDR2 is YYNGEE. Trimming left V 0 bases short and J 2 bases short, with 5 bases between. The CDR3 nucleotides read TGTGCCAGCAGCGTAGGAATGCAAGAGACCCAGTACTTC. Translating it yields CASSVGMQETQYF.

The CDR3 sequence: CASSDRDRGNEQFF. CDR3 coding DNA: TGTGCCAGCAGTGACCGGGACAGGGGCAATGAGCAGTTCTTC. The chain uses TRBV6-5 and TRBJ2-1, with 10 bases aligning to TRBD1. Germline V lookup: CDR1 MNHEY, CDR2 SVGAGI. This CDR3 is 14 amino acids long. V lost 5 bases to trimming and J lost 6 bases; unmatched junction nucleotides: 4.

This clonotype was detected a few times. This chain connects TRBV7-9 to TRBJ2-5; maybe TRBD2 (6 bases). V dropped 2 bases and J dropped 2 bases, with 12 bases sitting between them. The germline CDR1 and CDR2 sequences are SEHNR and FQNEAQ (reference sequence). The CDR3 length is 15 residues. The CDR3 DNA reads TGTGCCAGCAGCTTAATCGGGGGAATACAAGAGACCCAGTACTTC. This encodes CASSLIGGIQETQYF.

The chain carries TRBV4-3 and TRBJ2-1, with D perhaps matching TRBD1 (5 bases). V lost 0 bases and J 6 bases, leaving 12 bases between the germline ends. CDR3 size: 15 residues. The germline gives CDR1 LGHNA, CDR2 YSLEER. The CDR3 spells CASSQDPIDSNEQFF. CDR3 sequence (DNA): TGCGCCAGCAGCCAAGACCCAATTGACAGCAATGAGCAGTTCTTC.

The V call is TRBV6-1, the J call TRBJ2-7; D gene uncertain. V was pared by 5 bases and J by 3 bases, with 14 bases between. Germline values: CDR1 MNHNS, CDR2 SASEGT. The CDR3 sequence is 14 residues long. CDR3 sequence (DNA): TGTGCCAGCAGTACCTCAGTTGGGGACTACGAGCAGTACGTC. Translating gives CASSTSVGDYEQYV.

This chain connects TRBV25-1 to TRBJ2-2, with D tentatively TRBD2 (5 bases). V was shortened by 3 bases and J by 4 bases, with 9 bases between the two germline ends. The germline CDR1 and CDR2 sequences are MGHDK and SYGVNS. The CDR3 loop spans 14 amino acids. CDR3 loop: CASSEPGVTGELFF. DNA of the CDR3: TGTGCCAGCAGTGAGCCCGGGGTCACCGGGGAGCTGTTTTTT.

The chain is built from TRBV29-1 and TRBJ2-4, with 8 bases fitting TRBD1. Unmatched junction bases numbered 5, after V lost 7 bases and J lost 6 bases. This CDR3 comprises 12 residues. Germline V gives CDR1 SQVTM, CDR2 ANQGSEA. The CDR3 loop reads CSGTGRRNIQYF. CDR3 nucleotides: TGCAGCGGGACAGGGAGAAGAAACATTCAGTACTTC.